Described below is a single T cell receptor (beta chain) sequence and its context. The antigen is undetermined. This entry is derived from a study of CD4 T cells in relation to SARS-CoV-2 and coronaviruses. At the level of the study: Negative control cultures got HIV-1 Nef peptides or no peptide.

Clones were read by immunoSEQ multiplex PCR, and TCRdb kept only the in-frame ones, dropping some. The data show fewer than 25,000 clones, with around four fifths seen just once and about a sixth held by the top ten. Study-wide points: Pre-pandemic and post-infection samples never came from the same donor.

The unexposed donors gave CD4+ T cells in about 2011-2019, prior to COVID-19. Isolation of CD4+ T cells took place after about 9 days in culture. Testing used SARS-CoV-2 S/N and four cold-coronavirus spikes on unexposed-donor CD4+ T cells, cells permitting. The TCR sequence derives from a human donor in good health. Sequencing was done on a sample of CD4+ T cells from PBMCs, cultured in vitro.

The DNA for the CDR3 is TGTGCCAGCAGGTCGGGACCGACTTACGAGCAGTACTTC. Protein sequence: CASRSGPTYEQYF. The chain joins TRBV12-3 or TRBV12-4 to TRBJ2-7; D tentatively fits TRBD1 or TRBD2 (5 bases each). Trimming took 6 bases from V and 4 from J, leaving 13 bases between them. The CDR3 runs to 13 residues.